This T cell receptor beta chain is drawn from a study of beta chain features in type 1 diabetes. What was sequenced were expressed TCRB transcripts, since all of the isolated RNA had been reverse transcribed. Some 3.3 million reads was the average for naive, central memory and regulatory T cell samples. TCRdb keeps only in-frame clones here, not all; method: immunoSEQ multiplex PCR. The sample contains about 150,000 clones, 8.1% of which appear only once. This clone was counted between two and nine times. Its antigen is undetermined. Study findings and constraints: For cells with high TCR expression, cDNA sequencing could yield over-representation.

Germline CDR1 is SNHLY and CDR2 is FYNNEI. This CDR3 has 15 residues. V gave up 2 bases and J gave up 3 bases, with 13 bases separating them. Donors contributed one heparinised blood draw apiece, averaging about 116 mL. Sort purity for all populations was recorded as exceeding 98%. The specimen sequenced was central memory CD4+ T cells from blood. The receptor was derived from a man aged 18-30 years in good health. V gene TRBV2 combines with J gene TRBJ1-1; no definite D call. The CDR3: CASSEYFGVDTEAFF. For the CDR3, the DNA is TGTGCCAGCAGTGAATATTTCGGGGTGGACACTGAAGCTTTCTTT.